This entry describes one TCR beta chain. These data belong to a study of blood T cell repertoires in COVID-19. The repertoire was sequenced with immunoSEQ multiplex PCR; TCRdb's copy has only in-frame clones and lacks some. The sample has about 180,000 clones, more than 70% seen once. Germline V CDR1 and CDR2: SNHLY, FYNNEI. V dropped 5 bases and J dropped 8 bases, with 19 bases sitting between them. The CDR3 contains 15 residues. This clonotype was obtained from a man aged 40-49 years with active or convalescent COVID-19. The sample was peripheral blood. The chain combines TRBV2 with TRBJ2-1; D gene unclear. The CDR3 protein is CASSYPALSRDEQFF. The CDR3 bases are TGTGCCAGCAGTTACCCCGCTCTATCCCGGGATGAGCAGTTCTTC.